The T cell receptor (beta chain) described here comes from a study of tumor and adjacent non-tumor tissue in lung cancer. On the study more broadly: There were roughly 11 adenocarcinoma, a couple of squamous cell carcinoma and 1 small cell lung cancer cases. Each sample yielded 3.5 million to 5 million productive TCRbeta reads on average. Findings of the study overall: Top 100 clones took a larger repertoire share in normal lung.

With regard to this clonotype: Antigen: not known. No conserved phenylalanine or tryptophan is present at the end of the CDR3, so a read error is the likely explanation.

Germline CDR1 MNHNY, CDR2 SVGAGI (reference sequence). This CDR3 is built from 13 residues. V was shortened by 5 bases and J by 9 bases, with 11 bases between the two germline ends. A modified ARM-PCR protocol with three rounds of nested PCR amplified TCRbeta. TCRdb reprocessed the multiplex PCR reads with MiXCR, giving one entry per CDR3 protein. The sample holds about 50,000 distinct CDR3 sequences, about 79% seen once. The template was RNA from unsorted bulk tissue. Distant lung tissue was collected more than 3 cm away from the tumor edge. Newly diagnosed lung cancer patients had thoracic surgery in China, August–late 2014, without prior chemotherapy.

The source of this sequence is a woman in her sixties with non-small cell lung cancer. The sequenced material came from distant non-tumor lung tissue. The chain carries TRBV6-6 and TRBJ1-6; a weak D match, TRBD1 (5 bases). The CDR3 region is CASSPADTSPLHS. The CDR3 DNA reads as TGTGCCAGCAGTCCAGCGGACACTTCACCCCTCCACTCT.